The entry that follows covers one T cell receptor (beta chain) sequence. Libraries were prepared by immunoSEQ multiplex PCR; TCRdb keeps only in-frame clonotypes and omits some of them. The sample holds under 150,000 clones, about 86% seen once. This specimen comes from a study of blood T cell repertoires in COVID-19. The wider study: Both acute and convalescent COVID-19 samples were obtained from the United States, Italy and Spain.

CDR3 length equals 16 residues. V gave up 1 base and J gave up 0 bases; unmatched junction bases: 4. The germline V gene has CDR1 ENHRY and CDR2 SYGVKD. This clonotype was sampled from a man between 40 and 49 years old with acute COVID-19. The V and J genes are TRBV10-3 and TRBJ2-7, with TRBD1 matching over 9 bases. The sequenced material came from PBMCs or T cells enriched from blood (not recorded which). The CDR3 sequence is CAISELWTGDSYEQYF. DNA for the CDR3: TGTGCCATCAGTGAGTTGTGGACAGGGGACTCCTACGAGCAGTACTTC.